Sequencing of this T cell receptor beta chain was carried out in a study of blood T cell repertoires in COVID-19. Overall study context: Some COVID-19 samples were acute and others convalescent; all came from the United States, Italy and Spain. T cells, B-cell-depleted T cells, or PBMCs provided the cDNA or gDNA that served as material.

The CDR3 is 16 amino acids. The germline V gene encodes CDR1 SGHKS and CDR2 YYEKEE (reference sequence). The V end was cut by 5 bases, the J end by 5 bases, with 20 bases between. Per the original data handling: Reference gene primers were amplified, and this amplification served to estimate nucleated cell counts. Clones were read by immunoSEQ multiplex PCR, and TCRdb kept only the in-frame ones, dropping some. From that table come the V and J calls and clone size; the DNA was used to work out D and trimming. The repertoire consists of under 45,000 clones, with approximately 82% occurring once and the leading ten covering roughly 45%.

This clonotype was obtained from a woman of 80 years or more with active or convalescent COVID-19. Material for sequencing was peripheral blood. The chain recombines TRBV5-5 with TRBJ2-1; D is unclear. This chain's CDR3 is CASSPFVWPSDNEQFF. As DNA, the CDR3 is TGTGCCAGCAGTCCTTTTGTGTGGCCATCCGACAATGAGCAGTTCTTC.